This T cell receptor beta chain was identified in a study of tumor and adjacent non-tumor tissue in lung cancer (dated by TCRdb to the late 2010s). Context from the whole study: The cohort included more than nine adenocarcinoma, a couple of squamous cell carcinoma and 1 small cell lung cancer patients. TCRbeta CDR3 sequencing was performed on a few dozen paired specimens, with one tumor sample and one normal lung sample collected per patient. Sequencing produced roughly 130 million productive TCRbeta reads in total, an average of about 4 million reads per sample. Among the approximately 15 patients, ages ranged from roughly 31 to 85 years, approximately 10 were men and 5 were women, and disease was TNM stage I to III. The study compared bulk TCRbeta repertoires between lung tumor tissue and matched distant non-tumor lung tissue from over twelve lung cancer patients.

On the study overall, not on this receptor specifically: The top 100 clones made up a significantly larger cumulative share of the repertoire in normal lung than in tumor tissue. Only about 15 patients were in the cohort, and the authors stated that larger samples and more detailed clinical data are needed. Because peripheral blood was not sequenced, blood TCRbeta repertoires in the lung cancer patients of the study were not examined. TCR diversity was significantly higher in younger patients, and greater tumor TCR diversity was associated with shorter overall survival and shorter disease-free survival. TCR diversity (inverse Simpson) was significantly higher in tumor than in normal lung tissue (roughly 430 vs 170, P = 0.0075, Mann-Whitney U test). The methods do not name the sequencing platform or mention unique molecular identifiers.

The library relied on multiplex PCR. These reads were obtained on an Illumina HiSeq 2500. TCRbeta libraries were constructed through three rounds of nested PCR with primers (Table S4) according to protocols modified from ARM-PCR. Before sequencing, PCR products of 200-500 bp were cut from the gel and purified using the QIAquick gel extraction kit. Regarding the original processing steps: Reads were cleaned with Trimmomatic, merged with FLASH into complete CDR3 sequences, and assigned to V(D)J germline segments with MiTCR. VDJtools was used to compute clonal diversity as the inverse Simpson's index. A read counted as productive if the sequence was in-frame and lacked a premature stop codon. TCRdb trimmed public reads at Q25 via fastp, called clones via MiXCR and kept in-frame beta chains. Each entry merges the rows of one CDR3 protein and shows their most common DNA and genes. The V and J calls follow TCRdb's processing rather than the paper's. The sample table lists approximately 47,000 distinct CDR3 sequences, under 75% of them with a count of one. The biggest ten clones account for about 29% of the sample.

The CDR3 numbers 11 residues from cysteine through phenylalanine. Just the 33-base CDR3 DNA is kept, in frame starting at base 1. CDR1 and CDR2 were assigned from the germline V gene as MDHEN and SYDVKM. Regarding this clonotype: The target of this receptor is not known. A much more abundant neighbour one base away suggests this may be a read error.

RNA was isolated from bulk unsorted tissue, and RNA quality was assessed with a NanoDrop ND-1000 and an Agilent 2100. The normal lung samples consisted of distant non-tumor tissue collected more than 3 cm from the tumor edge. Newly diagnosed lung cancer patients without prior chemotherapy who had been admitted for thoracic surgery in China between August and November 2014 were enrolled as donors. The study excluded patients who had received radiotherapy or chemotherapy before or who had another cancer at the same time. Pieces of surgical tissue measuring about 1-2.1 cm3 were kept in RNAlater solution and stored at -80 degrees C until use.

The chain is encoded by TRBV28 joined to TRBJ2-7, with the D gene too uncertain to name. The clonotype originates from a woman in her sixties or seventies with non-small cell lung cancer. The specimen sequenced was distant non-tumor lung tissue. The nucleotide sequence reads as follows: TGTGCGAGCTACGCCCGCTACGAGCAGTACTTC. It translates to CASYARYEQYF.